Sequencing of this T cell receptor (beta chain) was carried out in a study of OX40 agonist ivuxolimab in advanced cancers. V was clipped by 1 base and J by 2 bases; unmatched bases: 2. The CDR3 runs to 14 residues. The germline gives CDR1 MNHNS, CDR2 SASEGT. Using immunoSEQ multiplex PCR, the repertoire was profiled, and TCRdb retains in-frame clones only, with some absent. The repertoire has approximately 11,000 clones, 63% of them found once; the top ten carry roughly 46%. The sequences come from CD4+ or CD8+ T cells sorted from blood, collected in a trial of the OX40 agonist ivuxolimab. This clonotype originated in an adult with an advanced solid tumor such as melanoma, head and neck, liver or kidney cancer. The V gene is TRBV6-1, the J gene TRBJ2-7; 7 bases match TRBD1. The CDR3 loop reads CASSEVGTAYEQYF. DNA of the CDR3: TGTGCCAGCAGTGAAGTAGGGACAGCCTACGAGCAGTACTTC.